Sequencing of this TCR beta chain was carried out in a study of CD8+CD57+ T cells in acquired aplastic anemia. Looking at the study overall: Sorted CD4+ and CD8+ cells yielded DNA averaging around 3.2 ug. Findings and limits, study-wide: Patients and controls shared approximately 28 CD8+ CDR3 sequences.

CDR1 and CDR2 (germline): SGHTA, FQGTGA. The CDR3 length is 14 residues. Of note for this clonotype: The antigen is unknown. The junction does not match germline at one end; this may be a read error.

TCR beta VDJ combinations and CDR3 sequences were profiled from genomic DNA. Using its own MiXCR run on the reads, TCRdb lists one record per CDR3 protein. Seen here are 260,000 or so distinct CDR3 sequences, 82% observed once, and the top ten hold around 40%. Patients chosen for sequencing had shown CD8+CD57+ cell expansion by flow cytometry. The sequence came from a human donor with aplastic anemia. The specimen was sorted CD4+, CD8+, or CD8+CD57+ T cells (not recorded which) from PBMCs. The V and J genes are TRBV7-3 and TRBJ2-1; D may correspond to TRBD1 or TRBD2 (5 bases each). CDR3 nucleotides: TGTGCCAGCAGCCCAGAGGGGACGTGGAATGAGCCGCACTTC. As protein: CASSPEGTWNEPHF.